This entry features one T cell receptor beta chain sequence. Some clones are missing from TCRdb's copy, which holds only in-frame ones; the method was immunoSEQ multiplex PCR. The table shows 130,000 to 150,000 clones, with about 90% occurring only once. CDR1 is SEHNR and CDR2 is FQNEAQ in the germline V gene (reference sequence). CDR3 size: 15 residues. V dropped 5 bases and J dropped 0; count of bases not matched to a gene: 1. These data originate in a study of blood T cell repertoires in COVID-19. Sequencing was done on a sample of PBMCs or T cells enriched from blood (not recorded which). The sequence was obtained from a woman between 40 and 50 years old who had been exposed to COVID-19. This chain joins TRBV7-9 and TRBJ2-1, with TRBD2 matching over 10 bases. The CDR3 sequence: CASSPSGSSYNEQFF. The CDR3 DNA reads as TGTGCCAGCAGCCCTAGCGGGAGCTCCTACAATGAGCAGTTCTTC.